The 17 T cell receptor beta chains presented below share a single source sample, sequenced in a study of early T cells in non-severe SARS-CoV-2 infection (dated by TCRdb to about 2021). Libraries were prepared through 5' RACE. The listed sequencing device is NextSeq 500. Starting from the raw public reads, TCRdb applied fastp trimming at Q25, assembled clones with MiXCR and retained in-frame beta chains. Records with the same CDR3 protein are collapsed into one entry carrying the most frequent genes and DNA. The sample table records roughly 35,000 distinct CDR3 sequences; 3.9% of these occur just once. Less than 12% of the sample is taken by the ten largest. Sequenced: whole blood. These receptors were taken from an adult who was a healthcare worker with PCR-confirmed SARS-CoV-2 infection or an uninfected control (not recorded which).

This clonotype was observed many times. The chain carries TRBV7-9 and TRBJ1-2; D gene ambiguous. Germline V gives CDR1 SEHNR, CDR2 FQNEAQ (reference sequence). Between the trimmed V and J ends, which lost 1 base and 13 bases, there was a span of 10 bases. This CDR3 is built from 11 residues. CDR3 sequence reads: CASSLVQPPTF. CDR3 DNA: TGTGCCAGCAGCTTAGTGCAGCCGCCCACCTTC.

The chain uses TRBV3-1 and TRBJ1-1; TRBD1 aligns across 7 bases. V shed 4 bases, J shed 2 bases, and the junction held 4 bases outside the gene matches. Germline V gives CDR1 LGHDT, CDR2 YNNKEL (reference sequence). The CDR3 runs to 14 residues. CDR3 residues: CASSRGDSNTEAFF. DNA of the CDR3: TGTGCCAGCAGCCGAGGGGACAGCAACACTGAAGCTTTCTTT.

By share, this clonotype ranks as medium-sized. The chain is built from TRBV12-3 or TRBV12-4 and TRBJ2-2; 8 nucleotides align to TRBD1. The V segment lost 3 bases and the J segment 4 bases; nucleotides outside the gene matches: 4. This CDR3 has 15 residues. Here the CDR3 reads CASSLKGTGTGELFF. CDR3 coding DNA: TGTGCCAGCAGTTTGAAAGGGACAGGCACCGGGGAGCTGTTTTTT.

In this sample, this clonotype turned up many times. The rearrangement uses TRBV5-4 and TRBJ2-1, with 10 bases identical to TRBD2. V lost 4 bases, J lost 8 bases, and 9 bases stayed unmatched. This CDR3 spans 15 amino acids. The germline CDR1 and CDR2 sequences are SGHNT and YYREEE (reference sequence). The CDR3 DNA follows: TGTGCCAGCAGCATATCCGGTGGGACTAGCGATGAGCAGTTCTTC. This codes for CASSISGGTSDEQFF.

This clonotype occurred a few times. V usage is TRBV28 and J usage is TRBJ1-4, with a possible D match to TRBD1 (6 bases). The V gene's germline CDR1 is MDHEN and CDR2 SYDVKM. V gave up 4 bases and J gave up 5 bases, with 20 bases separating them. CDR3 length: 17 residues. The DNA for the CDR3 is TGTGCCAGCAGTTCCCCCGGAGGACAGTACCTAAATGAAAAACTGTTTTTT. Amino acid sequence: CASSSPGGQYLNEKLFF.

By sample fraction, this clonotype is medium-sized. CDR3 DNA: TGTGCCAGCAGCCTCTCCACGGGCTCGGGGAATGAGCAGTTCTTC. This codes for CASSLSTGSGNEQFF. The V gene is TRBV4-2, the J gene TRBJ2-1; possible D gene TRBD2, 5 bases. Per germline, CDR1 LGHNA and CDR2 YNFKEQ. This CDR3 region has 15 residues. V was shortened by 4 bases and J by 7 bases, with 17 bases between the two germline ends.

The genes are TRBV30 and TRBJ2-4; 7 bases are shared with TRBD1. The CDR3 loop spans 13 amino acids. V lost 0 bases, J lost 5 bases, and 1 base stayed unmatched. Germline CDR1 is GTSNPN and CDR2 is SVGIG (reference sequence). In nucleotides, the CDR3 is TGTGCCTGGAGTGTACAGGGGCAAAACATTCAGTACTTC. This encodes CAWSVQGQNIQYF. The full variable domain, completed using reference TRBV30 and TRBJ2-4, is SQTIHQWPATLVQPVGSPLSLECTVEGTSNPNLYWYRQAAGRGLQLLFYSVGIGQISSEVPQNLSASRPQDRQFILSSKKLLLSDSGFYLCAWSVQGQNIQYFGAGTRLSVL.

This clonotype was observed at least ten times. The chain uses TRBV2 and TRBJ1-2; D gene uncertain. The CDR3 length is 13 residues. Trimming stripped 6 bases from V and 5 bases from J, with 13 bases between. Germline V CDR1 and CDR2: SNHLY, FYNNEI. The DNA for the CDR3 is TGTGCCAGCAGGACAATCGCCAATTATGGCTACACCTTC. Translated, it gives CASRTIANYGYTF.

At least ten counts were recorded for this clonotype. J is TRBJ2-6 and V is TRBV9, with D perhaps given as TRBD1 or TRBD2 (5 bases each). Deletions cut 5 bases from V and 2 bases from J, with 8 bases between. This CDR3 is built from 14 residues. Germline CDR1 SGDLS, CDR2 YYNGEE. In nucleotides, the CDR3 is TGTGCCAGCAGAGAGGGGCCTGGGGCCAACGTCCTGACTTTC. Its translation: CASREGPGANVLTF.

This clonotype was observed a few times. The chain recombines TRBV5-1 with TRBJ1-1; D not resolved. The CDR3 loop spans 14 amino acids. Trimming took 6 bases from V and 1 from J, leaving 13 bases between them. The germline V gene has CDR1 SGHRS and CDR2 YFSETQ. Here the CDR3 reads CASTLDSKNTEAFF. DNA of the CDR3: TGCGCCAGCACCCTGGATTCCAAGAACACTGAAGCTTTCTTT.

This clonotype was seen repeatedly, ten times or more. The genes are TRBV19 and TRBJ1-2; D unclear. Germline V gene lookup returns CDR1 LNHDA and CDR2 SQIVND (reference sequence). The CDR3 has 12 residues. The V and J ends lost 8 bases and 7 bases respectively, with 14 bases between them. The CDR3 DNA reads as TGTGCCAGTGAGAACCCCGGTACTGGCTACACCTTC. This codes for CASENPGTGYTF.

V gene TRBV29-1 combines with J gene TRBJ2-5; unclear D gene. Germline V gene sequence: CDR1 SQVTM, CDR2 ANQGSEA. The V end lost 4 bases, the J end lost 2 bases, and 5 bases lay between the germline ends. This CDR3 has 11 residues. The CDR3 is CSVARQETQYF. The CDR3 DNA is TGCAGCGTTGCCAGGCAAGAGACCCAGTACTTC. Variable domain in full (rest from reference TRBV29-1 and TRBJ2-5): SAVISQKPSRDICQRGTSLTIQCQVDSQVTMMFWYRQQPGQSLTLIATANQGSEATYESGFVIDKFPISRPNLTFSTLTVSNMSPEDSSIYLCSVARQETQYFGPGTRLLVL.

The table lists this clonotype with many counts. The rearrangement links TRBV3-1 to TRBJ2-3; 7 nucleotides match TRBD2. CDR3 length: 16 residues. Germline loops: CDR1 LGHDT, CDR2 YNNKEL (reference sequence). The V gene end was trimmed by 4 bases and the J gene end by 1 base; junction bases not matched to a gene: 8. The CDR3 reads CASSPAPGLRTDTQYF. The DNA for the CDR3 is TGTGCCAGCAGCCCCGCCCCGGGACTACGCACAGATACGCAGTATTTT.

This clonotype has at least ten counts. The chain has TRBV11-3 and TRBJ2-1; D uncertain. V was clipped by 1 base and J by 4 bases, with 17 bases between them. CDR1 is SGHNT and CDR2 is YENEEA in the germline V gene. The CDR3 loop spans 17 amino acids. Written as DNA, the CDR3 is TGTGCCAGCAGCTTAGGATGGTCCTCGAGGATGTACAATGAGCAGTTCTTC. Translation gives CASSLGWSSRMYNEQFF.

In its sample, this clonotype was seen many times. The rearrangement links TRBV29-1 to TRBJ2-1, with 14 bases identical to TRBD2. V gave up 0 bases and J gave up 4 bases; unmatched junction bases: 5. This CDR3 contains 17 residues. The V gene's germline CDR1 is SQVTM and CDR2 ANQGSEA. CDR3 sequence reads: CSVEERLAGGPYNEQFF. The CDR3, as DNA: TGCAGCGTTGAAGAAAGACTAGCGGGAGGGCCTTACAATGAGCAGTTCTTC.

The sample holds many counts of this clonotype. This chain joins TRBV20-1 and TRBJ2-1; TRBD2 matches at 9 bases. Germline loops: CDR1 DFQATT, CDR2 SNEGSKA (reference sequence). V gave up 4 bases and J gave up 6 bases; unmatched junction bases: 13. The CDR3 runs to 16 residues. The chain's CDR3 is CSATLLVAGVGNEQFF. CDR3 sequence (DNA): TGCAGTGCTACCCTACTGGTAGCGGGAGTTGGCAATGAGCAGTTCTTC.

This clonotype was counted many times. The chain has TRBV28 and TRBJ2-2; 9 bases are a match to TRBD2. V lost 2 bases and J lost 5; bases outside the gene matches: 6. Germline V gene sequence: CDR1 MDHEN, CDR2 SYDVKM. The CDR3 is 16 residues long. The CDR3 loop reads CASSLAGGRKTGELFF. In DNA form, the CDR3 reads TGTGCCAGCAGTTTAGCGGGAGGGCGAAAGACCGGGGAGCTGTTTTTT.